These T cell receptor beta chains were read from a single sample in a study of cytotoxic CD8 clonotypes in ibrutinib-treated CLL. Method: immunoSEQ multiplex PCR; TCRdb's copy keeps in-frame clones and lacks some. The data contain about 330,000 clones, over 60% of them seen just once; the ten biggest clones take up under 8%. The sequencing used PBMCs, collected after 36 months of ibrutinib treatment. These receptors were collected from a human donor with chronic lymphocytic leukemia. Both conserved end residues are part of each CDR3. The D gene is left open where the match is weak. The listing skips clone size in some rows; elsewhere it reads once, few, many or a size class.

J: TRBJ2-3; D: TRBD2; V: TRBV7-2; size: NA; CDR3: CASSLFLAGLDTQYF; DNA: TGTGCCAGCAGCTTATTCCTAGCGGGATTAGATACGCAGTATTTT
J: TRBJ2-1; D: NA; V: TRBV6-5; size: NA; CDR3: CASWETTGSGNEQFF; DNA: TGTGCCAGCTGGGAGACAACAGGGTCGGGTAATGAGCAGTTCTTC
J: TRBJ1-1; D: TRBD1; V: TRBV7-8; size: NA; CDR3: CASSSRDRALGTEAFF; DNA: TGTGCCAGCAGCTCCCGGGACAGGGCCTTGGGCACTGAAGCTTTCTTT
J: TRBJ2-7; D: NA; V: TRBV4-3; size: NA; CDR3: CASALGTGPYEQYF; DNA: TGCGCCAGCGCCCTCGGGACGGGGCCCTACGAGCAGTACTTC
J: TRBJ1-1; D: TRBD1; V: TRBV29-1; size: NA; CDR3: CSVESGTAWSTEAFF; DNA: TGCAGCGTTGAATCCGGGACAGCCTGGAGCACTGAAGCTTTCTTT
J: TRBJ1-2; D: NA; V: TRBV27; size: NA; CDR3: CASSPRDLGHEGYTF; DNA: TGTGCCAGCAGTCCAAGGGACCTCGGCCATGAGGGCTACACCTTC
J: TRBJ1-2; D: NA; V: TRBV5-6; size: NA; CDR3: CASSLVSRFEARYGYTF; DNA: TGTGCCAGCAGCTTGGTATCCCGGTTCGAGGCACGTTATGGCTACACCTTC
J: TRBJ2-3; D: TRBD2; V: TRBV5-4; size: NA; CDR3: CASSLGGRDTQYF; DNA: TGTGCCAGCAGCTTGGGCGGGAGGGATACGCAGTATTTT
J: TRBJ2-3; D: TRBD1; V: TRBV7-9; size: NA; CDR3: CASSETGTGTDTQYF; DNA: TGTGCCAGCAGCGAGACCGGGACAGGCACAGATACGCAGTATTTT
J: TRBJ2-7; D: TRBD1; V: TRBV4-1; size: few; CDR3: CASSQDKRTGYHEQYF; DNA: TGCGCCAGCAGCCAAGATAAAAGGACAGGGTACCACGAGCAGTACTTC
J: TRBJ1-5; D: NA; V: TRBV30; size: NA; CDR3: CAWSVLGEGPQHF; DNA: TGTGCCTGGAGTGTACTAGGAGAGGGGCCCCAGCATTTT
J: TRBJ1-2; D: NA; V: TRBV29-1; size: once; CDR3: CSVEAPGPPSGGYTF; DNA: TGCAGCGTTGAAGCCCCGGGCCCCCCATCGGGAGGCTACACCTTC
J: TRBJ1-1; D: NA; V: TRBV2; size: NA; CDR3: CASREMNTEAFF; DNA: TGTGCCAGCAGGGAAATGAACACTGAAGCTTTCTTT
J: TRBJ2-1; D: TRBD1; V: TRBV25-1; size: NA; CDR3: CASRGQNYNEQFF; DNA: TGTGCCAGCAGGGGACAGAACTACAATGAGCAGTTCTTC
J: TRBJ1-3; D: NA; V: TRBV7-9; size: few; CDR3: CASSLVGFSGNTIYF; DNA: TGTGCCAGCAGCTTAGTCGGATTCTCTGGAAACACCATATATTTT
J: TRBJ2-1; D: NA; V: TRBV11-3; size: NA; CDR3: CASSFGNYNEQFF; DNA: TGTGCCAGCAGCTTTGGGAACTACAATGAGCAGTTCTTC
J: TRBJ2-3; D: NA; V: TRBV29-1; size: NA; CDR3: CSAKGGTDTQYF; DNA: TGCAGCGCAAAGGGGGGCACAGATACGCAGTATTTT
J: TRBJ2-2; D: NA; V: TRBV29-1; size: NA; CDR3: CSVVAGELFF; DNA: TGCAGCGTTGTGGCCGGGGAGCTGTTTTTT
J: TRBJ1-2; D: NA; V: TRBV10-3; size: NA; CDR3: CAISESLNGYTF; DNA: TGTGCCATCAGTGAGTCGCTCAATGGCTACACCTTC
J: TRBJ2-3; D: NA; V: TRBV11-2; size: NA; CDR3: CASSPERTRTDTQYF; DNA: TGTGCCAGCAGCCCCGAACGGACCCGCACAGATACGCAGTATTTT
J: TRBJ1-6; D: NA; V: TRBV27; size: few; CDR3: CASSLSGVSPLHF; DNA: TGTGCCAGCAGTTTATCAGGGGTGTCACCCCTCCACTTT
J: TRBJ1-1; D: NA; V: TRBV5-4; size: NA; CDR3: CASSLVLGEAFF; DNA: TGTGCCAGCAGCTTGGTCCTGGGGGAAGCTTTCTTT
J: TRBJ1-1; D: NA; V: TRBV2; size: NA; CDR3: CASSVLNTEAFF; DNA: TGTGCCAGCAGTGTTCTGAACACTGAAGCTTTCTTT
J: TRBJ2-2; D: NA; V: TRBV5-1; size: NA; CDR3: CASSFGLVIGELFF; DNA: TGCGCCAGCAGCTTTGGGCTAGTTATAGGGGAGCTGTTTTTT
J: TRBJ2-5; D: NA; V: TRBV27; size: NA; CDR3: CASRRNKETQYF; DNA: TGTGCCAGCAGACGAAACAAAGAGACCCAGTACTTC
J: TRBJ2-3; D: TRBD2; V: TRBV4-1; size: NA; CDR3: CASSQVSELAGFSTDTQYF; DNA: TGCGCCAGCAGCCAAGTGTCAGAACTAGCGGGGTTTAGTACAGATACGCAGTATTTT
J: TRBJ2-1; D: TRBD1; V: TRBV28; size: NA; CDR3: CASSSFTGTGWGNEQFF; DNA: TGTGCCAGCAGTTCTTTTACCGGGACAGGGTGGGGCAATGAGCAGTTCTTC
J: TRBJ2-3; D: NA; V: TRBV2; size: few; CDR3: CASSEATADTQYF; DNA: TGTGCCAGCAGTGAAGCCACAGCAGATACGCAGTATTTT
J: TRBJ2-7; D: NA; V: TRBV13; size: few; CDR3: CASSLGAGGYEQYF; DNA: TGTGCCAGCAGCTTAGGGGCCGGTGGCTACGAGCAGTACTTC
J: TRBJ2-2; D: NA; V: TRBV5-1; size: NA; CDR3: CASSSNNGAGELFF; DNA: TGCGCCAGCAGCTCCAACAATGGAGCCGGGGAGCTGTTTTTT
J: TRBJ2-2; D: TRBD2; V: TRBV9; size: NA; CDR3: CASSGKGGPNTGELFF; DNA: TGTGCCAGCAGCGGGAAGGGAGGGCCGAACACCGGGGAGCTGTTTTTT
J: TRBJ2-1; D: TRBD2; V: TRBV29-1; size: NA; CDR3: CSVEFRGRALGQFF; DNA: TGCAGCGTTGAATTCCGCGGGAGGGCCCTTGGGCAGTTCTTC
J: TRBJ2-4; D: NA; V: TRBV28; size: few; CDR3: CASSEPHRVAKNIQYF; DNA: TGTGCCAGCAGTGAGCCCCACCGTGTGGCCAAAAACATTCAGTACTTC
J: TRBJ2-1; D: TRBD1; V: TRBV25-1; size: NA; CDR3: CASSVRDRGRKHNEQFF; DNA: TGTGCCAGCAGTGTCCGGGACAGGGGGCGAAAACACAATGAGCAGTTCTTC
J: TRBJ2-5; D: NA; V: TRBV5-6; size: NA; CDR3: CASSLGLPGETQYF; DNA: TGTGCCAGCAGCTTGGGGCTTCCGGGGGAGACCCAGTACTTC
J: TRBJ2-2; D: NA; V: TRBV7-3; size: once; CDR3: CASRNTPGELFF; DNA: TGTGCCAGCAGGAATACCCCCGGGGAGCTGTTTTTT
J: TRBJ1-6; D: TRBD1; V: TRBV9; size: NA; CDR3: CASSESRDRGSSYNSPLHF; DNA: TGTGCCAGCAGCGAGTCCCGGGACAGGGGGAGCTCCTATAATTCACCCCTCCACTTT
J: TRBJ1-4; D: NA; V: TRBV4-1; size: NA; CDR3: CASSMTIPEKLFF; DNA: TGCGCCAGCAGCATGACGATACCTGAAAAACTGTTTTTT
J: TRBJ1-4; D: NA; V: TRBV6-1; size: NA; CDR3: CASSSRGGGEKLFF; DNA: TGTGCCAGCAGTAGCCGGGGGGGAGGGGAAAAACTGTTTTTT
J: TRBJ2-7; D: TRBD2; V: TRBV7-9; size: few; CDR3: CASSNRLAGGSYEQYF; DNA: TGTGCCAGCAGCAACCGACTAGCGGGGGGTTCCTACGAGCAGTACTTC
J: TRBJ2-5; D: NA; V: TRBV7-3; size: few; CDR3: CASSLRGREWETQYF; DNA: TGTGCCAGCAGCTTAAGGGGAAGGGAGTGGGAGACCCAGTACTTC
J: TRBJ2-1; D: TRBD2; V: TRBV9; size: NA; CDR3: CASSGPRGTTGNEQFF; DNA: TGTGCCAGCAGCGGTCCCCGAGGGACTACTGGAAATGAGCAGTTCTTC
J: TRBJ1-2; D: NA; V: TRBV11-2; size: NA; CDR3: CASSARNYGYTF; DNA: TGTGCCAGCAGCGCCCGGAACTATGGCTACACCTTC
J: TRBJ2-7; D: NA; V: TRBV13; size: few; CDR3: CASSLEVEGGYEQYF; DNA: TGTGCCAGCAGCCTAGAGGTCGAGGGGGGCTACGAGCAGTACTTC
J: TRBJ1-1; D: NA; V: TRBV9; size: once; CDR3: CASSVVGGNTEAFF; DNA: TGTGCCAGCAGCGTAGTTGGCGGGAACACTGAAGCTTTCTTT
J: TRBJ1-3; D: NA; V: TRBV6-6; size: NA; CDR3: CASSYLTRAEGNTIYF; DNA: TGTGCCAGCAGTTATCTCACCCGGGCGGAAGGAAACACCATATATTTT
J: TRBJ2-3; D: TRBD2; V: TRBV7-9; size: NA; CDR3: CASSPSQSSGISTDTQYF; DNA: TGTGCCAGCAGCCCCTCGCAGTCAAGCGGGATCAGCACAGATACGCAGTATTTT
J: TRBJ2-3; D: NA; V: TRBV5-1; size: few; CDR3: CASSPEPAHTDTQYF; DNA: TGCGCCAGCAGCCCTGAGCCAGCGCACACAGATACGCAGTATTTT
J: TRBJ2-5; D: NA; V: TRBV15; size: NA; CDR3: CATSRDLRGETQYF; DNA: TGTGCCACCAGCAGAGATTTACGGGGGGAGACCCAGTACTTC
J: TRBJ2-7; D: TRBD2; V: TRBV5-6; size: NA; CDR3: CASSLAGRYSYEQYF; DNA: TGTGCCAGCAGCTTGGCCGGGAGGTACTCCTACGAGCAGTACTTC
J: TRBJ2-7; D: TRBD2; V: TRBV4-1; size: few; CDR3: CASSQLAGAGYEQYF; DNA: TGCGCCAGCAGCCAACTAGCGGGAGCTGGATACGAGCAGTACTTC
J: TRBJ2-7; D: NA; V: TRBV5-6; size: NA; CDR3: CASSFAGAQYEQYF; DNA: TGTGCCAGCAGCTTCGCGGGGGCCCAATACGAGCAGTACTTC
J: TRBJ2-2; D: TRBD1; V: TRBV7-6; size: NA; CDR3: CAWTGTNTGELFF; DNA: TGTGCCTGGACAGGGACGAACACCGGGGAGCTGTTTTTT
J: TRBJ1-2; D: NA; V: TRBV28; size: NA; CDR3: CASSFRNRKYGYTF; DNA: TGTGCCAGCAGTTTCCGAAACAGGAAATATGGCTACACCTTC
J: TRBJ2-2; D: NA; V: TRBV4-1; size: NA; CDR3: CASSQSGSWVMGELFF; DNA: TGCGCCAGCAGCCAATCAGGAAGTTGGGTCATGGGGGAGCTGTTTTTT